The 2 T cell receptor beta chains below were found in one sample sequenced in a study of T cell responses to AZD1222 COVID-19 vaccine. Method: immunoSEQ multiplex PCR; TCRdb's copy keeps in-frame clones and lacks some. The table shows about 140,000 clones, with 80% to 95% occurring only once. The source material was peripheral blood, sampled 28 days after the second AZD1222 dose. These receptors all stem from an adult who received the AZD1222 COVID-19 vaccine.

This chain uses TRBV6-2 or TRBV6-3 with TRBJ1-6; no clear D. This CDR3 spans 18 amino acids. V lost 5 bases and J 4 bases, leaving 21 bases between the germline ends. Germline CDR1 and CDR2: MNHEY and SVGEGT. The CDR3 DNA sequence: TGTGCCAGCAGTCCCCATGTGGCGACCGAAGGGTATAATTCACCCCTCCACTTT. Its protein product is CASSPHVATEGYNSPLHF.

V and J are TRBV5-4 and TRBJ2-2; 14 bases are shared with TRBD2. The CDR3 sequence is 17 residues long. Germline V CDR1 and CDR2: SGHNT, YYREEE (reference sequence). The ends lost 7 bases at V and 2 bases at J; junction bases unmatched: 7. The CDR3 loop is CASGGTSGGPNTGELFF. For the CDR3, the DNA is TGTGCCAGCGGCGGGACTAGCGGGGGCCCAAACACCGGGGAGCTGTTTTTT.